These T cell receptor beta chains were read from a single sample in a study of glioma-infiltrating T cells. Using its own MiXCR run on the multiplex PCR reads, TCRdb lists one record per CDR3 protein. The sample has 90,000 to 110,000 distinct CDR3 sequences; less than 30% are singletons. Sequenced sample: glioma tissue, nonneoplastic brain tissue, or PBMCs (not recorded which). All receptors come from a human donor with low-grade glioma or glioblastoma, undergoing nonglioma brain surgery, or in good health (not recorded which). Both conserved end residues are part of each CDR3. A D gene is named only where the DNA matches it firmly. The listing skips clone size in some rows; elsewhere it reads once, few, many or a size class.

v_gene: TRBV14
d_gene: .
abundance: many
j_gene: TRBJ2-1
CDR3aa: CASSQAATLQFF
CDR3nt: TGTGCCAGCAGCCAAGCGGCGACTCTCCAGTTCTTC

v_gene: TRBV4-2
d_gene: TRBD2
abundance: once
j_gene: TRBJ2-1
CDR3aa: CASSQDASGGYSYNEKFF
CDR3nt: TGTGCCAGCAGCCAAGATGCTAGCGGGGGTTACTCCTACAATGAGAAGTTCTTC

v_gene: TRBV19
d_gene: TRBD1
abundance: .
j_gene: TRBJ2-7
CDR3aa: CASSIGTGFWDEQYF
CDR3nt: TGTGCCAGTAGTATAGGGACAGGGTTTTGGGACGAGCAGTACTTC

v_gene: TRBV10-3
d_gene: .
abundance: few
j_gene: TRBJ2-7
CDR3aa: CAISVPGLRYEQYF
CDR3nt: TGTGCCATCAGTGTGCCGGGACTGAGATACGAGCAGTACTTC

v_gene: TRBV6-1
d_gene: TRBD2
abundance: many
j_gene: TRBJ2-7
CDR3aa: CASSGRGAGEQYF
CDR3nt: TGTGCCAGCAGCGGGCGGGGGGCTGGCGAGCAGTACTTC

v_gene: TRBV24-1
d_gene: .
abundance: few
j_gene: TRBJ2-1
CDR3aa: CATSDSRRGTINEQFF
CDR3nt: TGTGCCACCAGTGATTCTAGGAGGGGGACAATCAATGAGCAGTTCTTC

v_gene: TRBV18
d_gene: .
abundance: many
j_gene: TRBJ1-1
CDR3aa: CASCRGEEAFF
CDR3nt: TGTGCCAGCTGCCGAGGGGAGGAAGCTTTCTTT

v_gene: TRBV6-1
d_gene: .
abundance: .
j_gene: TRBJ2-5
CDR3aa: CASSPYTRGETQHF
CDR3nt: TGTGCCAGCAGTCCCTATACTAGGGGGGAGACTCAGCACTTC

v_gene: TRBV7-2
d_gene: TRBD2
abundance: .
j_gene: TRBJ2-1
CDR3aa: CASSSGRGDQETQFF
CDR3nt: TGTGCCAGCAGCTCAGGCCGGGGGGACCAAGAGACCCAGTTCTTC

v_gene: TRBV9
d_gene: TRBD2
abundance: .
j_gene: TRBJ2-5
CDR3aa: CASSLSGTVQETQYF
CDR3nt: TGTGCCAGCAGCCTTAGCGGGACTGTTCAAGAGACCCAGTACTTC

v_gene: TRBV20-1
d_gene: TRBD2
abundance: many
j_gene: TRBJ2-1
CDR3aa: CSARDQGLANIRGYNEQFF
CDR3nt: TGCAGTGCTAGAGATCAGGGACTAGCGAATATTAGGGGTTACAATGAGCAGTTCTTC

v_gene: TRBV19
d_gene: .
abundance: many
j_gene: TRBJ1-5
CDR3aa: CASSIRVEQPQHF
CDR3nt: TGTGCCAGTAGTATCAGGGTAGAACAGCCCCAGCATTTT

v_gene: TRBV2
d_gene: TRBD1
abundance: many
j_gene: TRBJ2-7
CDR3aa: CASSGQGYEQYF
CDR3nt: TGTGCCAGCAGTGGACAGGGGTACGAGCAGTACTTC

v_gene: TRBV4-1
d_gene: TRBD1
abundance: many
j_gene: TRBJ2-3
CDR3aa: CASSPRQGSSTDTQYF
CDR3nt: TGCGCCAGCAGCCCTAGACAGGGGAGTAGCACAGATACGCAGTATTTT

v_gene: TRBV12-3/TRBV12-4
d_gene: .
abundance: many
j_gene: TRBJ2-7
CDR3aa: CASSLRGFGEQYF
CDR3nt: TGTGCCAGCAGTTTAAGAGGGTTTGGCGAGCAGTACTTC

v_gene: TRBV10-3
d_gene: .
abundance: once
j_gene: TRBJ1-1
CDR3aa: CDISQPTGIYTEAFF
CDR3nt: TGTGACATCAGCCAACCCACTGGGATTTACACTGAAGCTTTCTTT

v_gene: TRBV12-3/TRBV12-4
d_gene: .
abundance: many
j_gene: TRBJ1-1
CDR3aa: CASSFYRSTEAFF
CDR3nt: TGTGCCAGCAGTTTTTACCGTAGTACTGAAGCTTTCTTT

v_gene: TRBV7-9
d_gene: .
abundance: many
j_gene: TRBJ1-6
CDR3aa: CASSLGSAQNSPLHF
CDR3nt: TGTGCCAGCAGCTTAGGGTCAGCCCAAAATTCACCCCTCCACTTT

v_gene: TRBV29-1
d_gene: .
abundance: few
j_gene: TRBJ2-3
CDR3aa: CSVEGTGVADTQYF
CDR3nt: TGCAGCGTTGAAGGTACGGGAGTGGCAGATACGCAGTATTTT

v_gene: TRBV2
d_gene: TRBD1
abundance: few
j_gene: TRBJ2-7
CDR3aa: CASGGTGVSEQYF
CDR3nt: TGTGCCAGCGGTGGGACAGGGGTATCCGAGCAGTACTTC

v_gene: TRBV6-1
d_gene: .
abundance: .
j_gene: TRBJ2-7
CDR3aa: CASRPLPPRAYEQYF
CDR3nt: TGTGCCAGCAGACCTCTACCCCCACGAGCCTACGAGCAGTACTTC

v_gene: TRBV2
d_gene: TRBD2
abundance: many
j_gene: TRBJ2-5
CDR3aa: CASSKGSGGQETQYF
CDR3nt: TGTGCCAGCTCTAAGGGTAGCGGGGGCCAAGAGACCCAGTACTTC

v_gene: TRBV7-2
d_gene: .
abundance: few
j_gene: TRBJ2-7
CDR3aa: CASSFSPDSSYEQYF
CDR3nt: TGTGCCAGCAGCTTCTCCCCCGACAGCTCCTACGAGCAGTACTTC

v_gene: TRBV6-1
d_gene: .
abundance: many
j_gene: TRBJ1-1
CDR3aa: CASTETGTNTEAFF
CDR3nt: TGTGCCAGCACTGAGACCGGGACAAACACTGAAGCTTTCTTT

v_gene: TRBV19
d_gene: TRBD1
abundance: few
j_gene: TRBJ1-5
CDR3aa: CASSIPGQGNQPQHF
CDR3nt: TGTGCCAGTAGTATTCCTGGACAGGGCAATCAGCCCCAGCATTTT

v_gene: TRBV6-1
d_gene: TRBD1
abundance: many
j_gene: TRBJ1-3
CDR3aa: CATGQGGSGNTIYF
CDR3nt: TGTGCCACAGGACAGGGAGGCTCTGGAAACACCATATATTTT

v_gene: TRBV18
d_gene: .
abundance: many
j_gene: TRBJ1-5
CDR3aa: CASSPPQGGSNQPQHF
CDR3nt: TGTGCCAGCTCACCACCCCAGGGTGGGAGCAATCAGCCCCAGCATTTT

v_gene: TRBV4-3
d_gene: .
abundance: many
j_gene: TRBJ2-3
CDR3aa: CASSQEARFSADTQYF
CDR3nt: TGCGCCAGCAGCCAAGAGGCCCGTTTTTCGGCAGATACGCAGTATTTT

v_gene: TRBV7-2
d_gene: .
abundance: few
j_gene: TRBJ2-5
CDR3aa: CASSTAGTPVGTQYF
CDR3nt: TGTGCCAGCAGTACGGCGGGGACCCCAGTGGGGACCCAGTACTTC

v_gene: TRBV15
d_gene: .
abundance: many
j_gene: TRBJ2-3
CDR3aa: CATSTRGWGVPDTQYF
CDR3nt: TGTGCCACCAGCACTCGTGGCTGGGGGGTTCCAGATACGCAGTATTTT

v_gene: TRBV5-1
d_gene: .
abundance: many
j_gene: TRBJ2-1
CDR3aa: CASSSTGTPTYNEQFF
CDR3nt: TGCGCCAGCAGCTCCACCGGGACTCCTACCTACAATGAGCAGTTCTTC

v_gene: TRBV6-5
d_gene: .
abundance: .
j_gene: TRBJ1-4
CDR3aa: CASSYATKEKLFF
CDR3nt: TGTGCCAGCAGTTACGCAACTAAGGAAAAACTGTTTTTC

v_gene: TRBV29-1
d_gene: TRBD1
abundance: many
j_gene: TRBJ2-1
CDR3aa: CSASRQGVRGEQFF
CDR3nt: TGCAGCGCCTCCCGGCAGGGGGTTCGAGGTGAGCAGTTCTTC

v_gene: TRBV6-1
d_gene: .
abundance: many
j_gene: TRBJ1-2
CDR3aa: CASSPPSVKVLLYGYTF
CDR3nt: TGTGCCAGCAGTCCCCCTTCGGTGAAGGTCTTGCTCTATGGCTACACCTTC

v_gene: TRBV2
d_gene: .
abundance: many
j_gene: TRBJ1-4
CDR3aa: CASMRQGNEKLFF
CDR3nt: TGTGCCAGCATGCGGCAGGGTAATGAAAAACTGTTTTTT

v_gene: TRBV20-1
d_gene: .
abundance: many
j_gene: TRBJ2-5
CDR3aa: CSAWEQGGETQYF
CDR3nt: TGCAGTGCTTGGGAGCAGGGCGGAGAGACCCAGTACTTC

v_gene: TRBV4-1
d_gene: .
abundance: .
j_gene: TRBJ2-5
CDR3aa: CASGQTVAGTQYF
CDR3nt: TGCGCCAGCGGCCAAACGGTCGCAGGAACCCAGTACTTC

v_gene: TRBV2
d_gene: .
abundance: many
j_gene: TRBJ1-1
CDR3aa: CASTVDSRTEAFF
CDR3nt: TGTGCCAGCACCGTCGACAGCAGGACTGAAGCTTTCTTT

v_gene: TRBV20-1
d_gene: .
abundance: many
j_gene: TRBJ2-1
CDR3aa: CSARAPGSSYNEQFF
CDR3nt: TGCAGTGCTAGAGCCCCCGGGAGCTCCTACAATGAGCAGTTCTTC

v_gene: TRBV15
d_gene: .
abundance: many
j_gene: TRBJ1-5
CDR3aa: CATSREIGDQPQHF
CDR3nt: TGTGCCACCAGCAGAGAAATAGGGGATCAGCCCCAGCATTTT

v_gene: TRBV9
d_gene: TRBD1
abundance: .
j_gene: TRBJ1-1
CDR3aa: CASSVVGTGNTEAFF
CDR3nt: TGTGCCAGCAGCGTAGTAGGGACAGGGAACACTGAAGCTTTCTTT

v_gene: TRBV7-2
d_gene: TRBD2
abundance: many
j_gene: TRBJ2-5
CDR3aa: CASSLALLAAQETQYF
CDR3nt: TGTGCCAGCAGCTTAGCTTTACTAGCGGCACAAGAGACCCAGTACTTC

v_gene: TRBV7-2
d_gene: .
abundance: many
j_gene: TRBJ1-2
CDR3aa: CASSLAVTAVGYTF
CDR3nt: TGTGCCAGCAGCTTAGCGGTGACTGCGGTAGGCTACACCTTC

v_gene: TRBV6-2/TRBV6-3
d_gene: .
abundance: many
j_gene: TRBJ2-1
CDR3aa: CASSRLDGPYNEQFF
CDR3nt: TGTGCCAGCAGCCGTCTAGATGGGCCCTACAATGAGCAGTTCTTC

v_gene: TRBV7-9
d_gene: .
abundance: many
j_gene: TRBJ1-5
CDR3aa: CASSLWSAGATGQPQHF
CDR3nt: TGTGCCAGCAGCTTGTGGAGTGCGGGGGCAACGGGTCAGCCCCAGCATTTT

v_gene: TRBV19
d_gene: .
abundance: many
j_gene: TRBJ2-3
CDR3aa: CASSIGTTYTDTQYF
CDR3nt: TGTGCCAGTAGTATAGGGACTACATACACAGATACGCAGTATTTT

v_gene: TRBV30
d_gene: .
abundance: .
j_gene: TRBJ2-7
CDR3aa: CAWSRDISYEQYF
CDR3nt: TGTGCCTGGAGCCGGGACATCTCCTACGAGCAGTACTTC

v_gene: TRBV6-2/TRBV6-3
d_gene: TRBD1
abundance: .
j_gene: TRBJ1-6
CDR3aa: CATCRDRDNSPLHF
CDR3nt: TGTGCCACATGCCGGGACAGGGATAATTCACCCCTCCACTTT

v_gene: TRBV7-2
d_gene: .
abundance: many
j_gene: TRBJ2-3
CDR3aa: CASSLAADTQYF
CDR3nt: TGTGCCAGCAGCTTAGCGGCAGATACGCAGTATTTT

v_gene: TRBV2
d_gene: TRBD1
abundance: many
j_gene: TRBJ1-6
CDR3aa: CASGGQRNSPLHF
CDR3nt: TGTGCCAGCGGGGGACAGAGGAATTCACCCCTCCACTTT

v_gene: TRBV6-1
d_gene: .
abundance: .
j_gene: TRBJ2-1
CDR3aa: CDSSREGYNEQFF
CDR3nt: TGTGACAGCAGCAGGGAAGGGTACAATGAGCAGTTCTTC

v_gene: TRBV7-9
d_gene: TRBD1
abundance: many
j_gene: TRBJ2-7
CDR3aa: CASSWRDRSYEQYF
CDR3nt: TGTGCCAGCAGTTGGCGGGACAGGAGCTACGAGCAGTACTTC

v_gene: TRBV29-1
d_gene: TRBD1
abundance: many
j_gene: TRBJ1-4
CDR3aa: CSVADRGNEKLFF
CDR3nt: TGCAGCGTCGCAGACAGGGGTAATGAAAAACTGTTTTTT

v_gene: TRBV29-1
d_gene: .
abundance: few
j_gene: TRBJ2-1
CDR3aa: CSWDLYNEQFF
CDR3nt: TGCAGCTGGGACCTCTACAATGAGCAGTTCTTC

v_gene: TRBV20-1
d_gene: .
abundance: many
j_gene: TRBJ2-5
CDR3aa: CSAPGQGRETQYF
CDR3nt: TGCAGTGCCCCAGGGCAGGGACGGGAGACCCAGTACTTC

v_gene: TRBV20-1
d_gene: .
abundance: many
j_gene: TRBJ1-5
CDR3aa: CSARRGRVDQPQHF
CDR3nt: TGCAGTGCTAGACGGGGCAGGGTGGATCAGCCCCAGCATTTT